These 26 T cell receptor beta chains came from one sample sequenced in a study of technical replicates of blood from a handful of donors. Using immunoSEQ multiplex PCR, the repertoire was profiled, and TCRdb retains in-frame clones only, with some absent. Of about 71,000 clones detected, over 85% appear once; the ten largest clones hold 0.41%. The sample was T cells isolated from PBMCs. These receptors all come from a human donor in good health.

The V and J genes are TRBV15 and TRBJ1-1; perhaps TRBD1 as D (5 bases). This CDR3 region has 15 residues. With 3 bases removed from V and 0 bases from J, the gap between germline ends came to 11 bases. The germline gives CDR1 LNHNV, CDR2 YYDKDF (reference sequence). DNA for the CDR3: TGTGCCACCAGCAGGTCCAGGGCAATGAACACTGAAGCTTTCTTT. As protein: CATSRSRAMNTEAFF.

The CDR3 here is CACTTGVDEQYF. Written as DNA, the CDR3 is TGTGCCTGTACAACAGGGGTCGACGAGCAGTACTTC. The chain combines TRBV30 with TRBJ2-7; 7 nucleotides agree with TRBD1. V lost 6 bases to trimming and J lost 5 bases; unmatched junction nucleotides: 7. The CDR3 contains 12 residues. CDR1 and CDR2 from the germline V gene are GTSNPN and SVGIG (reference sequence). Complete variable domain (other parts from reference TRBV30 and TRBJ2-7): SQTIHQWPATLVQPVGSPLSLECTVEGTSNPNLYWYRQAAGRGLQLLFYSVGIGQISSEVPQNLSASRPQDRQFILSSKKLLLSDSGFYLCACTTGVDEQYFGPGTRLTVT.

The V call is TRBV6-1, the J call TRBJ2-5, with D tentatively TRBD2 (7 bases). V lost 4 bases, J lost 2 bases, and 14 bases lay in between. This CDR3 has 15 residues. Germline loops: CDR1 MNHNS, CDR2 SASEGT. CDR3 bases: TGTGCCAGCAGTGCGTCAGGGAGGGGGCAAGAGACCCAGTACTTC. Amino acid sequence: CASSASGRGQETQYF.

Only a few counts were recorded for this clone. The chain uses TRBV5-6 and TRBJ1-1; D gene uncertain. Germline CDR1 SGHDT, CDR2 YYEEEE. The ends were cut back, 4 bases at V and 2 bases at J, with 9 bases in the middle. This CDR3 comprises 13 residues. The CDR3 coding sequence is TGTGCCAGCAGCCCTGCGGCAAACACTGAAGCTTTCTTT. As protein: CASSPAANTEAFF.

This chain joins TRBV28 and TRBJ2-7; TRBD2 aligns across 9 bases. CDR1 MDHEN and CDR2 SYDVKM come from the germline V gene. The V gene end was trimmed by 7 bases and the J gene end by 3 bases; junction bases not matched to a gene: 4. This CDR3 contains 13 residues. This CDR3 is CASTVAGDYEQYF. The CDR3 DNA reads TGTGCCAGCACTGTAGCGGGAGACTACGAGCAGTACTTC.

This clone was detected only once. The chain combines TRBV15 with TRBJ1-5; D is possibly TRBD1 (5 bases). V shed 1 base and J shed 2 bases, with 12 bases lying between them. CDR3 length equals 16 residues. Germline V lookup: CDR1 LNHNV, CDR2 YYDKDF (reference sequence). The CDR3 coding sequence is TGTGCCACCAGCAGAGGCCCCACGGGGGGCAATCAGCCCCAGCATTTT. It specifies CATSRGPTGGNQPQHF.

The J gene is TRBJ1-4, the V gene TRBV13; D remains unclear. This CDR3 comprises 14 residues. Trimming took off 2 bases at V and 10 bases at J, with 14 bases between the two ends. Germline V CDR1 and CDR2: PRHDT, FYEKMQ (reference sequence). The CDR3 region is CASSLSSPGGKLFF. The CDR3 nucleotides are TGTGCCAGCAGCTTAAGTTCACCCGGCGGAAAACTGTTTTTT.

The genes are TRBV20-1 and TRBJ2-3; TRBD1 is a possible D gene (5 bases). Germline V CDR1 and CDR2: DFQATT, SNEGSKA (reference sequence). This CDR3 has 11 residues. The CDR3 DNA follows: TGCAGCCCGACAGTAACAGATACGCAGTATTTT. It is translated as CSPTVTDTQYF.

The sample holds one count of this clone. The genes are TRBV27 and TRBJ2-1; 7 bases agree with TRBD1. CDR3 length equals 14 residues. In germline, CDR1 is MNHEY, CDR2 SMNVEV (reference sequence). J lost 8 bases, V lost 6 bases, and 10 bases had no gene match. In nucleotides, the CDR3 is TGTGCCAGCAGCGACAGGGAGAGCGGAGATGAGCAGTTCTTC. Residues: CASSDRESGDEQFF.

This chain links TRBV30 with TRBJ2-5, with a tentative D call TRBD2 (5 bases). This CDR3 is built from 11 residues. The V gene's germline CDR1 is GTSNPN and CDR2 SVGIG (reference sequence). Trimming left V 1 base short and J 5 bases short, with 5 bases between. The CDR3 DNA follows: TGTGCCTGGAGTGGCGGGGAGACCCAGTACTTC. This translates into CAWSGGETQYF.

This chain connects TRBV28 to TRBJ2-7, with TRBD1 matching over 7 bases. V lost 9 bases, J lost 2 bases, and 16 bases stayed unmatched. Per the germline V gene, CDR1 is MDHEN and CDR2 is SYDVKM. This CDR3 contains 16 residues. CDR3 region: CASRAGQALGTYEQYF. CDR3 DNA sequence: TGTGCCAGTCGAGCCGGACAGGCCCTTGGGACCTACGAGCAGTACTTC.

The V and J genes are TRBV6-5 and TRBJ1-1, with TRBD1 matching over 7 bases. V gave up 7 bases and J gave up 8 bases; unmatched junction bases: 10. The CDR3 loop spans 13 amino acids. CDR1 MNHEY and CDR2 SVGAGI come from the germline V gene. CDR3: CASKEQGFLEAFF. CDR3 nucleotide sequence: TGTGCCAGCAAAGAACAGGGGTTTCTAGAAGCTTTCTTT.

This chain connects TRBV15 to TRBJ2-3; 14 nucleotides line up with TRBD2. V trimming: 5 bases; J trimming: 6 bases; junction bases outside the gene matches: 4. The CDR3 is made up of 15 amino acids. Per germline, CDR1 LNHNV and CDR2 YYDKDF (reference sequence). CDR3 DNA sequence: TGTGCCACCAGCGGACTAGCGGGAGGACCGGATACGCAGTATTTT. Its protein product is CATSGLAGGPDTQYF.

The chain joins TRBV19 to TRBJ2-7, with 8 bases fitting TRBD2. From germline, CDR1 is LNHDA and CDR2 SQIVND (reference sequence). The V and J ends lost 4 bases and 3 bases, in that order; junction bases with no gene match: 5. This CDR3 has 14 residues. CDR3 sequence: CASSTIAGSYEQYF. DNA of the CDR3: TGTGCCAGTAGTACCATAGCGGGAAGCTACGAGCAGTACTTC.

V and J are TRBV11-2 and TRBJ2-1, with D perhaps TRBD2 (5 bases). CDR3 size: 14 residues. Per the germline V gene, CDR1 is SGHAT and CDR2 is FQNNGV. V lost 2 bases and J lost 4, with 9 bases in between. The CDR3 reads CASSLFEGYNEQFF. Here the CDR3 DNA reads TGTGCCAGCAGCTTATTTGAGGGTTACAATGAGCAGTTCTTC.

This clone was detected only once. The chain links TRBV5-1 to TRBJ1-2, with 9 bases matching TRBD1. The CDR3 sequence is 14 residues long. The J segment lost 5 bases and the V segment lost 4 bases, leaving 6 bases of the junction unmatched. CDR1 and CDR2 from the germline V gene are SGHRS and YFSETQ. The CDR3 DNA reads TGCGCCAGCAGCAGGGACAGGGTTCCTTATGGCTACACCTTC. It specifies CASSRDRVPYGYTF.

A remark on this clone: Other DNA sequences of this sample code for an identical CDR3. The chain uses TRBV9 and TRBJ2-7; TRBD2 matches 8 bases. Germline V lookup: CDR1 SGDLS, CDR2 YYNGEE. Trimming took 0 bases from V and 0 from J; bases not matched to a gene: 2. This CDR3 is 15 amino acids long. CDR3 bases: TGTGCCAGCAGCGTAGGCCTAGCGGGCTCCTACGAGCAGTACTTC. Translated: CASSVGLAGSYEQYF.

The V and J genes are TRBV10-3 and TRBJ2-3, with D possibly matching TRBD2 (6 bases). Between the trimmed V and J ends, which lost 3 bases and 6 bases, there was a span of 16 bases. The CDR3 runs to 15 residues. Germline CDR1 reads ENHRY; CDR2 reads SYGVKD. CDR3 sequence: CAISDTGEAADTQYF. Written as DNA, the CDR3 is TGTGCCATCAGTGATACTGGGGAGGCAGCGGATACGCAGTATTTT.

The genes are TRBV4-1 and TRBJ2-7; 10 nucleotides align to TRBD2. Germline assignment: CDR1 MGHRA and CDR2 YSYEKL. Germline trimming cut 4 bases from V and 3 bases from J; bases unmatched to any gene: 12. The CDR3 consists of 17 residues. CDR3 nucleotides: TGCGCCAGCAGCCTGTCCCCACTAGCGGGATACGGCTACGAGCAGTACTTC. This codes for CASSLSPLAGYGYEQYF.

This CDR3 reads CASGSSSAGSWEQFF. The CDR3 region has the DNA TGTGCCAGCGGCTCTTCCTCTGCCGGTTCCTGGGAGCAGTTCTTC. The V gene is TRBV5-6, the J gene TRBJ2-1; D unresolved. Looked up from germline, CDR1 is SGHDT and CDR2 is YYEEEE. Between the trimmed V and J ends, which lost 7 bases and 10 bases, there was a span of 24 bases. The CDR3 totals 15 residues.

The CDR3 DNA reads TGTGCCAGCAGCAGGCAGGGGACCCTGTCCTACGAGCAGTACTTC. Its protein product is CASSRQGTLSYEQYF. V usage is TRBV27 and J usage is TRBJ2-7; tentatively, D is TRBD1 (6 bases). Germline V CDR1 and CDR2: MNHEY, SMNVEV (reference sequence). This CDR3 is 15 amino acids long. Trimming shortened V by 6 bases and J by 1 base, and 16 bases separated the two germline ends.

The rearrangement joins TRBV29-1 to TRBJ2-3; the match to TRBD2 covers 12 bases. CDR3 length: 15 residues. V dropped 8 bases and J dropped 5; count of bases not matched to a gene: 11. CDR1 and CDR2 (germline): SQVTM, ANQGSEA. The CDR3, as DNA: TGCAGCACTACCCTAGCGGGAGGGCCTATAGATACGCAGTATTTT. This encodes CSTTLAGGPIDTQYF.

In the case of this clone: Mismatch with germline at one junction end may stem from a read error. This chain links TRBV7-7 with TRBJ1-3; 8 bases agree with TRBD1. Per the germline V gene, CDR1 is SSHAT and CDR2 is FNYEAQ (reference sequence). This CDR3 has 16 amino acids. The CDR3, as DNA: TGTGCTAGCAGCCCAAGCCCGGACAGGGCTGGAAACACCATATATTTT. Translation: CASSPSPDRAGNTIYF.

J is TRBJ1-1 and V is TRBV5-6; D is possibly TRBD1 (6 bases). The CDR3 totals 15 residues. Germline assignment: CDR1 SGHDT and CDR2 YYEEEE. V was pared by 2 bases and J by 2 bases, with 13 bases between. The CDR3 spells CASSFGQGSNTEAFF. CDR3 coding DNA: TGTGCCAGCAGCTTTGGCCAGGGGTCTAACACTGAAGCTTTCTTT. Full variable domain (outside the CDR3, taken from reference TRBV5-6 and TRBJ1-1): DAGVTQSPTHLIKTRGQQVTLRCSPKSGHDTVSWYQQALGQGPQFIFQYYEEEERQRGNFPDRFSGHQFPNYSSELNVNALLLGDSALYLCASSFGQGSNTEAFFGQGTRLTVV.

The chain recombines TRBV9 with TRBJ2-7; TRBD2 matches at 8 bases. This CDR3 has 15 amino acids. J lost 5 bases, V lost 2 bases, and 9 bases had no gene match. Germline CDR1 SGDLS, CDR2 YYNGEE. The CDR3 DNA sequence: TGTGCCAGCAGCGTGGTCGGACAGCGGGAGAACGAGCAGTACTTC. Its protein product is CASSVVGQRENEQYF.

The chain is built from TRBV6-5 and TRBJ1-1; no clear D. The CDR3 totals 11 residues. CDR1 is MNHEY, CDR2 SVGAGI, per germline. Trimming shortened V by 6 bases and J by 11 bases, and 13 bases separated the two germline ends. For the CDR3, the DNA is TGTGCCAGCAGAAGAGGCGAGCGGGCTTTCTTT. Its protein product is CASRRGERAFF.